Shown below are 27 T cell receptor delta chains from a single sample sequenced in a study of γδ T cells in repeated Plasmodium falciparum infection. TCRdb re-called the multiplex PCR reads through CATT. The sample lists around 50,000 delta-chain clones; 1.6% were seen once. Gammadelta T cells were flow-sorted from PBMC into Vgamma9/Vdelta2+ and Vdelta2-negative populations for bulk analysis. Source material: gamma-delta T cells from blood. The origin of the receptors is a pool of human donors (malaria-infected and uninfected, not separated).

This clone has only a few counts. A far larger clone is one nucleotide away, so this likely arose from a read error. The genes are TRDV1 and TRDJ1; 7 nucleotides agree with TRDD3. The J gene, not given by TCRdb, was assigned here from a germline match of the nucleotide sequence. There are 19 residues in the CDR3. Germline V lookup: CDR1 TSWWSYY, CDR2 QGS. CDR3: CALGEYSIAPAGGLGRLIF. The DNA of the CDR3 is TGTGCCCTTGGGGAATATTCGATCGCCCCGGCAGGGGGATTGGGGAGACTCATCTTT.

With regard to this clone: This DNA's translation and the protein TCRdb lists, from a much larger clone, do not match at residue 9, likely due to a read error; the protein shown is translated from the DNA. The chain combines TRDV1 with TRDJ1; 10 bases line up with TRDD3. TCRdb carries no J gene annotation; the J gene was assigned here by matching the DNA with germline. The CDR3 spans 22 residues. J gave up 3 bases and V 3 bases, and 25 bases lay outside the gene matches. The germline V gene has CDR1 TSWWSYY and CDR2 QGS. CDR3 DNA sequence: TGTGCTCTTGGGGACTTGTGGCCTACCTCAACTTATACTGGGGGATTCGCCGATAAACTCATCTTT. Its translation is CALGDLWPTSTYTGGFADKLIF.

This clone turned up a few times. For this DNA, TCRdb reports the protein of a much larger clone, which diverges at residue 7, most likely from a read error; the protein presented here is translated directly from the DNA. The chain is built from TRDV1 and TRDJ1, with D possibly being TRDD2 (5 bases). The CDR3 contains 16 residues. Germline CDR1 is TSWWSYY and CDR2 is QGS. V lost 0 bases and J lost 2, with 13 bases in between. The CDR3 protein is CALGELNLLSTDKLIF. As DNA, the CDR3 is TGTGCTCTTGGGGAACTTAACCTTCTTAGTACCGATAAACTCATCTTT.

This clone turned up a few times. The TCRdb protein, from a much larger clone, departs from this DNA's translation at residue 11, likely by read error; the protein shown derives from the DNA. The gene calls are TRDV1 and TRDJ1; TRDD3 is a possible D gene (6 bases). The germline gives CDR1 TSWWSYY, CDR2 QGS. The CDR3 sequence is 17 residues long. V lost 4 bases and J 1 base, leaving 19 bases between the germline ends. The CDR3 is CALGAPRGGYCTDKLIF. The CDR3 region has the DNA TGTGCTCTTGGGGCTCCTCGCGGAGGATACTGCACCGATAAACTCATCTTT.

The table lists this clone with a few counts. It is likely a read error: a sequence one base away is far more abundant. This sample also contains other DNA sequences that code for the same CDR3. No J gene was called, and the V gene is TRDV1; the table's D call TRDD3 went unverified against the DNA. The CDR3 covers 16 residues. Germline CDR1 reads TSWWSYY; CDR2 reads QGS. CDR3 sequence: CALIPPQYWRTDKLIF. As DNA, the CDR3 is TGTGCTCTTATACCTCCCCAGTACTGGAGGACCGATAAGCTCATCTTT.

In the case of this clone: TCRdb attributes to this sequence the protein of a much larger clone, which differs from the DNA translation at residue 6; a read error is likely, and the protein displayed is translated from the DNA. The chain links TRDV2 to TRDJ3; the D gene is possibly TRDD3 (6 bases). The J gene was not available in TCRdb and was assigned here by matching the DNA to germline segments. Trimming left V 3 bases short and J 9 bases short, with 17 bases between. Germline V gene lookup returns CDR1 GEAIGNYY and CDR2 EKD. The CDR3 runs 16 residues. DNA of the CDR3: TGTGCCTGTGACGAACCGGGGGAACTCGGCACCCGACAGATGTTTTTC. It is translated as CACDEPGELGTRQMFF.

This clone was detected only a few times. A read error likely explains why the TCRdb protein, taken from a much larger clone, differs from this DNA's translation at residue 12; the protein shown is translated from the DNA. The chain is built from TRDV1 and TRDJ1; 8 nucleotides agree with TRDD2. The CDR3 covers 17 residues. Losses at the gene ends were 3 bases for V and 3 bases for J; bases not matched to a gene: 12. From germline, CDR1 is TSWWSYY and CDR2 QGS. CDR3 in DNA: TGTGCTCTTGGGGACTCTTCCTACAGATACGCGCCCGATAAACTCATCTTT. It is translated as CALGDSSYRYAPDKLIF.

In the case of this clone: This DNA's translation and the protein TCRdb lists, from a much larger clone, do not match at residue 14, likely due to a read error; the protein shown is translated from the DNA. The J gene is TRDJ1, the V gene TRDV1; D may be TRDD3 (5 bases). As TCRdb names no J gene, one was assigned here on the basis of a DNA match to germline. Trimming stripped 7 bases from V and 3 bases from J, with 30 bases between. The CDR3 consists of 19 residues. Looked up from germline, CDR1 is TSWWSYY and CDR2 is QGS. In nucleotides, the CDR3 is TGTGCTCTTGTACCAGCGCACGCTGGCGGGGGGTCTTACGCCGATAAACTCATCTTT. Residues: CALVPAHAGGGSYADKLIF.

The table lists this clone with a few counts. The protein that TCRdb holds for this DNA derives from a much larger clone and differs from the translated DNA at residue 6, which likely indicates a read error; the protein shown here is translated from the DNA. This chain joins TRDV1 and TRDJ1; TRDD2 is a possible D gene (9 bases). TCRdb records no J gene; here it was assigned by comparing the DNA to germline. Trimming removed 3 bases at V and 0 bases at J, with 29 bases between. This CDR3 has 21 amino acids. Germline assignment: CDR1 TSWWSYY and CDR2 QGS. The CDR3 nucleotides read TGTGCTCTTGGGGACCGACCTTCCTACGACTGGGGGTTCGTGTACACCGATAAACTCATCTTT. Translation gives CALGDRPSYDWGFVYTDKLIF.

The chain links TRDV2 to TRDJ1; 7 bases agree with TRDD3. TCRdb leaves out the J gene; it was filled in here by matching the DNA to germline. The CDR3 runs 18 residues. Germline assignment: CDR1 GEAIGNYY and CDR2 EKD. V shed 3 bases and J 9 bases; nucleotides not matched to a gene: 24. CDR3 bases: TGTGCCTGTGACCCCCTGGGGGTACTGGGGATGTCCGAGGCACAACTCATCTTT. As protein: CACDPLGVLGMSEAQLIF.

With regard to this clone: A read error likely explains why the TCRdb protein, taken from a much larger clone, differs from this DNA's translation at residue 3; the protein shown is translated from the DNA. The chain carries TRDV1 and TRDJ1, with 12 bases lining up with TRDD3. TCRdb carries no J gene annotation; the J gene was assigned here by matching the DNA with germline. This CDR3 contains 25 residues. Germline-derived CDR1 and CDR2 are TSWWSYY and QGS. The CDR3, as DNA: TGTGCTCCTGGGGATACCCACGGGAGGAACTACTGGGGGATACCCCCATCCTTGTACACCGATAAACTCATCTTT. Its protein is CAPGDTHGRNYWGIPPSLYTDKLIF.

This clone appeared a few times. TCRdb pairs this DNA with a much larger clone's protein that differs at residue 5, likely a read error; the protein shown was translated from the DNA. The V gene is TRDV1, the J gene TRDJ1, with a weak D call TRDD3 (6 bases). The J gene was missing in TCRdb and was found by matching the end of the DNA to germline. Germline V lookup: CDR1 TSWWSYY, CDR2 QGS. CDR3 length equals 21 residues. DNA for the CDR3: TGTGCTCTTGGGAAACTCGGGCCCTACGGGACCTCGGGGGGAGTCACCGATAAACTCATCTTT. Translated, it gives CALGKLGPYGTSGGVTDKLIF.

This clone has more than one count but fewer than ten. It may be a read error: a sequence one base away is much more abundant. Other DNA sequences in the same sample also yield this CDR3. This chain connects TRDV1 to TRDJ1, with TRDD3 as a possible D gene (5 bases). CDR3 size: 17 residues. Germline CDR1 reads TSWWSYY; CDR2 reads QGS. The chain's CDR3 is CALGWREWIFPPDKLIF. The CDR3 coding sequence is TGTGCACTTGGGTGGCGAGAGTGGATATTCCCCCCCGATAAACTCATCTTT.

With regard to this clone: A read error is likely here: a far larger clone is one base away. At the DNA level, this CDR3 is encoded by other sequences in the same sample as well. The chain carries TRDV1 and TRDJ1; a weak D match, TRDD3 (6 bases). The CDR3 extends over 19 amino acids. Germline assignment: CDR1 TSWWSYY and CDR2 QGS. CDR3 loop: CALGENVEDNWDKADKLIF. The CDR3 DNA follows: TGTGCTCTTGGGGAAAATGTCGAGGACAACTGGGATAAGGCCGATAAGCTCATCTTT.

This clone was detected a few times. The protein in TCRdb stems from a much larger clone and differs at residue 11 from this DNA's translation, likely a read error; here the protein is translated from the DNA. The gene calls are TRDV1 and TRDJ1; TRDD3 aligns across 7 bases. The J gene comes from matching the DNA to germline here; TCRdb lacks it. V gave up 5 bases and J gave up 0 bases; unmatched junction bases: 12. CDR3 length equals 17 residues. Germline V gene sequence: CDR1 TSWWSYY, CDR2 QGS. The CDR3 sequence: CALGNSCWGFHTDKLIF. In DNA, the CDR3 is TGTGCTCTTGGGAACTCGTGCTGGGGGTTCCACACCGATAAACTCATCTTT.

A word on this clone: A read error is the likely source, as a far larger clone sits one nucleotide away. This CDR3 is also generated by other DNA sequences in the sample. The chain uses TRDV1 and TRDJ1, with 9 nucleotides matching TRDD3. V dropped 1 base and J dropped 8; count of bases not matched to a gene: 14. In germline, CDR1 is TSWWSYY, CDR2 QGS. This CDR3 is 17 amino acids long. The CDR3 sequence: CALGEPPHDWGKEKLIF. The CDR3 bases are TGTGCTCTTGGGGAACCCCCTCATGACTGGGGGAAGGAGAAACTCATCTTT.

To note about this clone: With only one base between it and a far larger clone, this is likely a read error. Distinct nucleotide sequences in the sample also encode this CDR3. The chain recombines TRDV1 with TRDJ1; 12 positions match TRDD3. In the absence of a J gene in TCRdb, the DNA was matched to germline to assign it here. The CDR3 covers 22 residues. CDR1 and CDR2 from the germline V gene are TSWWSYY and QGS. The CDR3 nucleotides read TGTGCTCTTGGGGAAACCTTTGGTTCCTACGAAGAGGCTGGGGGATACGCCGACAAACTCATCTTT. It codes for CALGETFGSYEEAGGYADKLIF.

In regard to this clone: This likely traces to a read error, being one base from a far larger clone. This sample includes further DNA sequences coding for the same CDR3. The chain combines TRDV1 with TRDJ1, with TRDD3 identical over 8 bases. TCRdb leaves out the J gene; it was filled in here by matching the DNA to germline. This CDR3 has 18 residues. Per germline, CDR1 TSWWSYY and CDR2 QGS. The CDR3 bases are TGTGCTCTTGGGGCCCACTACCTCTGGTGGGGGATCACCGACAAACTCATCTTT. Its protein product is CALGAHYLWWGITDKLIF.

At least ten counts were recorded for this clone. This likely stems from a read error, as it lies one base from a far larger clone. Distinct nucleotide sequences in the sample also encode this CDR3. The V call is TRDV2, the J call TRDJ1; D unresolved. Germline CDR1 reads GEAIGNYY; CDR2 reads EKD. This CDR3 is 12 amino acids long. The CDR3 DNA sequence: TGTGCCTGTGGGACCTGTACCGATAAGCTCATCTTT. As protein: CACGTCTDKLIF.

This clone showed up just a few times. TCRdb's listed protein matches a much larger clone and diverges from this DNA's translation at residue 27, likely through a read error; the protein shown comes from the DNA. The V gene call is TRDV1, and the J gene call is absent; the table's D call TRDD3 went unverified against the DNA. The CDR3 is 28 residues long. CDR1 TSWWSYY and CDR2 QGS come from the germline V gene. The CDR3 DNA reads TGTGCTCTTGGGGAACGGGGCGAGTTTGCCTTCCCCCCTTCTCGTACTGTCTGGGGGATACGGGGCACCGATAAACTCACCTTT. This sequence encodes CALGERGEFAFPPSRTVWGIRGTDKLTF.

This clone has a count of ten or more. Possible read error: a much larger clone is one base away. Other DNA sequences of this sample code for an identical CDR3. J is TRDJ1 and V is TRDV1; TRDD3 matches at 7 bases. The CDR3 covers 21 residues. Germline V gives CDR1 TSWWSYY, CDR2 QGS. This CDR3 reads CALGELKVLSTWGEYTDKLIF. As DNA, the CDR3 is TGTGCTCTTGGGGAACTGAAAGTTCTGTCCACCTGGGGGGAATACACCGATAAACTAATCTTT.

Note on this clone: A far bigger clonotype differs at one base, so this is likely a read error. Because the CDR3's place on the DNA is in doubt, the DNA is left out and the CDR3 is given as listed by TCRdb. The V gene call is TRAV38-2/DV8, and the J gene call is absent; the table assigns TRDD3, which was not confirmed against the DNA. The CDR3 adds up to 20 amino acids, both ends counted. The germline V gene has CDR1 TSESDYY and CDR2 QEAYKQQN. The CDR3 spells CAPMGLPDWGMYLYTDKLIF.

This clone was detected only a few times. TCRdb records a much larger clone's protein for this DNA, with a difference at residue 14 that likely arises from a read error; the protein given is the translation of the DNA. The chain combines TRDV3 with TRDJ1; unclear D gene. Assignment of the J gene here rests on matching the DNA to germline, because TCRdb gives none. CDR1 is TVYSNPD and CDR2 is GDNSRS in the germline V gene (reference sequence). There are 19 residues in the CDR3. V shed 0 bases and J shed 3 bases, with 29 bases lying between them. DNA of the CDR3: TGTGCCTTTAGGCCGGCGGGTCCCGAGATTTTGGGTGACGCCGATAAACTCATCTTT. It codes for CAFRPAGPEILGDADKLIF.

Remarks on this clone: A much larger clone sits a single nucleotide away, making a read error possible. This same CDR3 is encoded by further DNA sequences in the sample. The genes are TRDV1 and TRDJ3; 8 bases agree with TRDD2. The J gene was not available in TCRdb and was assigned here by matching the DNA to germline segments. The CDR3 is 25 amino acids. Germline assignment: CDR1 TSWWSYY and CDR2 QGS. J lost 0 bases, V lost 4 bases, and 26 bases had no gene match. For the CDR3, the DNA is TGTGCTCTTGGGGGAGCGCTTGCCTTCCTATACCAGCACCGGGTCGACTCCTGGGACACCCGACAGATGTTTTTC. Amino acids: CALGGALAFLYQHRVDSWDTRQMFF.

A few counts support this clone. A read error is likely here: a far larger clone is one base away. Distinct nucleotide sequences in the sample also encode this CDR3. The CDR3 protein is CALGGGPPFVLGALYTDKLIF. CDR3 nucleotides: TGTGCTCTTGGGGGGGGCCCTCCTTTCGTACTGGGGGCCTTGTACACCGACAAACTCATCTTT. The rearrangement joins TRDV1 to TRDJ1, with 8 bases that match TRDD3. Germline CDR1 reads TSWWSYY; CDR2 reads QGS. The CDR3 sequence is 21 residues long.

This clone was detected a few times. This DNA's translation differs at residue 11 from TCRdb's protein, which comes from a much larger clone; a read error is likely, and the protein shown is translated from the DNA. V is TRDV1 and J is TRDJ1; D gene unclear. TCRdb leaves out the J gene; it was filled in here by matching the DNA to germline. The CDR3 spans 16 residues. CDR1 and CDR2 (germline): TSWWSYY, QGS. Trimming stripped 0 bases from V and 4 bases from J, with 15 bases between. Here the CDR3 DNA reads TGTGCTCTTGGGGAACTGCCCCCACCGTACATCGATAAACTCATCTTT. As protein: CALGELPPPYIDKLIF.

This clone was seen only a few times. Translating this DNA gives a protein that differs at residue 11 from the TCRdb one, which belongs to a much larger clone; a read error is likely, and the protein shown is this translation. V usage is TRDV2 and J usage is TRDJ1; tentatively, D is TRDD3 (6 bases). The J gene, not given by TCRdb, was assigned here from a germline match of the nucleotide sequence. V shed 5 bases and J shed 3 bases, with 21 bases lying between them. Germline CDR1 reads GEAIGNYY; CDR2 reads EKD. This CDR3 contains 16 residues. CDR3 nucleotide sequence: TGTGCCTGTGTGTACGTCCTGGGGCGAGGCGCCGATAAACTCATCTTT. The encoded protein is CACVYVLGRGADKLIF.